This T cell receptor (beta chain) originates from a study of cytomegalovirus exposure and HLA in healthy donors. Study summary: For the 300 to 400 genotyped donors, about 79% fell within the Caucasian-associated ancestry cluster.

60 Vbeta and 13 Jbeta primers were used in PCR. The assay was immunoSEQ multiplex PCR, and TCRdb's table has in-frame clones only and misses some. The sample has some 130,000 clones, around 80% seen once; the top ten hold around 7%. V dropped 1 base and J dropped 0 bases, with 13 bases sitting between them. The CDR3 sequence is 17 residues long. CDR1 and CDR2 (germline): KGHSH, LQKENI. Input material: PBMCs. The chain combines TRBV18 with TRBJ1-5; tentatively, D is TRBD1 (5 bases). The sequence was obtained from a man in his forties in good health and CMV-seropositive. The CDR3 spells CASSPRGRSLSNQPQHF. The CDR3 bases are TGTGCCAGCTCACCACGGGGGAGGTCCCTTAGCAATCAGCCCCAGCATTTT.